This T cell receptor (beta chain) was recovered during a study of blood T cell repertoires in COVID-19. Study background: Italy, Spain and the United States were the sources of the convalescent and acute COVID-19 samples. The analysed material was cDNA or gDNA that came from T cells, B-cell-depleted T cells, or PBMCs.

Germline V gives CDR1 SGHTA, CDR2 FQGTGA. CDR3 size: 16 residues. Trimming left V 1 base short and J 4 bases short, with 14 bases between. Original data processing: Estimates of nucleated cell counts were drawn from the amplification of reference gene primers. Using immunoSEQ multiplex PCR, the repertoire was profiled, and TCRdb retains in-frame clones only, with some absent. V and J calls and clone size are those listed in that table; D and trimming were worked out from the DNA. The profile covers roughly 200,000 clones, with over 75% appearing a single time and roughly 9.8% taken by the ten largest.

The clonotype comes from a human donor with active or convalescent COVID-19. The donor label of this sample is uncertain. V is TRBV7-3 and J is TRBJ2-1; perhaps TRBD1 as D (6 bases). Sequencing was carried out using peripheral blood. In DNA, the CDR3 is TGTGCCAGCAGCTTAAGGAGTGGGACAAGTTACAATGAGCAGTTCTTC. It yields the protein CASSLRSGTSYNEQFF.